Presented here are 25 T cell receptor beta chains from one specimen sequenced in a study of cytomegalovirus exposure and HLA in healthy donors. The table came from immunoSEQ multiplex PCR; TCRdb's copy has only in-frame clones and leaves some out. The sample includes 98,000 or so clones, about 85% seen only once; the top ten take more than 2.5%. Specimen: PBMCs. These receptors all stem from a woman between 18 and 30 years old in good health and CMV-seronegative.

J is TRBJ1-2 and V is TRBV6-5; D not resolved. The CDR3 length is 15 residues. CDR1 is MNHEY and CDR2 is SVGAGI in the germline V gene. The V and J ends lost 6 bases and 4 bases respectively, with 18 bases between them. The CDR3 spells CASSVSPTSSYGYTF. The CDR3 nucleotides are TGTGCCAGCAGCGTTAGTCCTACCTCCTCCTATGGCTACACCTTC.

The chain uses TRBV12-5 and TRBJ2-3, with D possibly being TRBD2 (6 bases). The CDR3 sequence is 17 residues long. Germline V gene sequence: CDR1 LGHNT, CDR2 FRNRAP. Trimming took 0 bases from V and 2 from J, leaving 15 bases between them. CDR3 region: CASGLVLGGSATDTQYF. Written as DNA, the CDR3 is TGTGCTAGTGGTTTGGTACTTGGGGGGTCAGCCACAGATACGCAGTATTTT.

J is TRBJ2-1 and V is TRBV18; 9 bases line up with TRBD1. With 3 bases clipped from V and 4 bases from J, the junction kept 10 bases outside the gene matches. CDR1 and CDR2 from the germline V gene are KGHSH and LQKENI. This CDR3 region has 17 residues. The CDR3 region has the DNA TGTGCCAGCTCACCGGCGACCGGGACAGGGCTTTACAATGAGCAGTTCTTC. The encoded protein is CASSPATGTGLYNEQFF.

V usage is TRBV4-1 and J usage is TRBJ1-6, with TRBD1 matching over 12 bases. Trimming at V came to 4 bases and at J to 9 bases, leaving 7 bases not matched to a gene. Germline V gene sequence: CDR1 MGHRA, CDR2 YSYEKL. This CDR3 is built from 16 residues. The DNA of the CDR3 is TGCGCCAGCAGCCTCGCCCCGGGACAGGGGGCTTCACCCCTCCACTTT. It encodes CASSLAPGQGASPLHF.

CDR3 in amino acids: CASSLLRSSQYF. In DNA form, the CDR3 reads TGTGCCAGCAGTTTATTGAGGTCTTCGCAGTATTTT. This chain links TRBV28 with TRBJ2-3; the D is unclear. Germline V gene lookup returns CDR1 MDHEN and CDR2 SYDVKM. The germline V and J ends were trimmed by 1 base and 10 bases, with 9 bases remaining between them. The length of the CDR3 is 12 residues.

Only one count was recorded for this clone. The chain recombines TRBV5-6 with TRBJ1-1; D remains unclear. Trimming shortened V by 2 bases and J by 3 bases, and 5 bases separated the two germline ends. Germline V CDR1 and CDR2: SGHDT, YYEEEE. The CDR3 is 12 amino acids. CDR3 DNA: TGTGCCAGCAGCTTTCGGGACACTGAAGCTTTCTTT. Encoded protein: CASSFRDTEAFF.

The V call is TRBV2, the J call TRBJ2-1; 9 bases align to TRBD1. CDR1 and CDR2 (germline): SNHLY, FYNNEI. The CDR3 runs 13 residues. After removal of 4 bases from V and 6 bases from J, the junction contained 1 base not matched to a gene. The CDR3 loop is CASSGGQGNEQFF. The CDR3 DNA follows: TGTGCCAGCAGTGGGGGACAGGGCAATGAGCAGTTCTTC.

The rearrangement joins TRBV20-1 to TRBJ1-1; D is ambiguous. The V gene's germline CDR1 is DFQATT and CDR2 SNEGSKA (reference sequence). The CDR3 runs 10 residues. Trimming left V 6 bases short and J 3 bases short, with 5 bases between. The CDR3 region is CSARDTEAFF. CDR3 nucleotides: TGCAGTGCGAGGGACACTGAAGCTTTCTTT.

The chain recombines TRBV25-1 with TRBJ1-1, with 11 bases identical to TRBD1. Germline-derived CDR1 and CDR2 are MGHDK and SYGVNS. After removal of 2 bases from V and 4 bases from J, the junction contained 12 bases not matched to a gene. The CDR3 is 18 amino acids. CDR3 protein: CASSESFGQGAAGTEAFF. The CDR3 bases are TGTGCCAGCAGTGAAAGTTTTGGACAGGGGGCGGCGGGCACTGAAGCTTTCTTT.

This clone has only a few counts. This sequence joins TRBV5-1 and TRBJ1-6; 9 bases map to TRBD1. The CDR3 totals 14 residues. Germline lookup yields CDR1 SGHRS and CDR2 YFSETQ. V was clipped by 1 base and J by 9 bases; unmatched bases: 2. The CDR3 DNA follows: TGCGCCAGCAGCTTGACAGGGGGCGGTTCACCCCTCCACTTT. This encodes CASSLTGGGSPLHF.

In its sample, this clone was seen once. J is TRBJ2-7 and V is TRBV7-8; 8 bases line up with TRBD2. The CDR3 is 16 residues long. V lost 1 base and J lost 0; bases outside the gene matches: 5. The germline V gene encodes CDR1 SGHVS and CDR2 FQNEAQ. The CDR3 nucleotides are TGTGCCAGCAGCTTAGTCGGCGGGGGGAGCTCCTACGAGCAGTACTTC. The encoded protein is CASSLVGGGSSYEQYF.

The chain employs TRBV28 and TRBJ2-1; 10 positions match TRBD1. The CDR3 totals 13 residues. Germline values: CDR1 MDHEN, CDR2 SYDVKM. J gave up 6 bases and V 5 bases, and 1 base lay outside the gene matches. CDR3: CASSDRGLNEQFF. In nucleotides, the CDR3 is TGTGCCAGCAGTGACAGGGGGCTCAATGAGCAGTTCTTC.

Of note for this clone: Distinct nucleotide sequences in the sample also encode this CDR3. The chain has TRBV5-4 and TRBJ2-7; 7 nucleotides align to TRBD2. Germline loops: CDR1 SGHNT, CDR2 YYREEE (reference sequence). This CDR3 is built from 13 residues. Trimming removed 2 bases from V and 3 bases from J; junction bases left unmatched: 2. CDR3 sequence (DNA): TGTGCCAGCAGCTTAACGGGGGGCTACGAGCAGTACTTC. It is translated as CASSLTGGYEQYF.

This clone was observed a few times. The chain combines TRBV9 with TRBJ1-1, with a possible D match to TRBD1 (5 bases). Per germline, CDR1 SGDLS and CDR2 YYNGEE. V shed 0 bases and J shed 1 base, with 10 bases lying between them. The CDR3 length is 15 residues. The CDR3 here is CASSVEGRGNTEAFF. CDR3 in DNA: TGTGCCAGCAGCGTAGAGGGGAGGGGGAACACTGAAGCTTTCTTT.

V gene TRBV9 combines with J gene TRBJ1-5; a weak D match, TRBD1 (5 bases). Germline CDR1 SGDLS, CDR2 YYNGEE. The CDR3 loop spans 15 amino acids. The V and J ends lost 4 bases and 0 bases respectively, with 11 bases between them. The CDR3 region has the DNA TGTGCCAGCAGCCCGGCGGGGGATAGCAATCAGCCCCAGCATTTT. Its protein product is CASSPAGDSNQPQHF. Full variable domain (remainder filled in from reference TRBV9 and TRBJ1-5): DSGVTQTPKHLITATGQRVTLRCSPRSGDLSVYWYQQSLDQGLQFLIQYYNGEERAKGNILERFSAQQFPDLHSELNLSSLELGDSALYFCASSPAGDSNQPQHFGDGTRLSIL.

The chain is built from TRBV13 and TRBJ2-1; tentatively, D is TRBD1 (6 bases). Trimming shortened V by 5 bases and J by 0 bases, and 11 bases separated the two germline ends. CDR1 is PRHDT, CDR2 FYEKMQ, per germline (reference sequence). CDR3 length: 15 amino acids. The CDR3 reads CASSRRTASYNEQFF. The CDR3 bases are TGTGCCAGCAGCCGACGGACAGCCTCCTACAATGAGCAGTTCTTC.

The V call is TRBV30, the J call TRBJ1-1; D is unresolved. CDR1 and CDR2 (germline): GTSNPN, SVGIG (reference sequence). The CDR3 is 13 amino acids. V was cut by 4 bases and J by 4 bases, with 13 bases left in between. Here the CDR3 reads CAWNPGSGTEAFF. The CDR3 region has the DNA TGTGCCTGGAATCCAGGTAGTGGCACTGAAGCTTTCTTT. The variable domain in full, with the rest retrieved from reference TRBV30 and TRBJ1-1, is SQTIHQWPATLVQPVGSPLSLECTVEGTSNPNLYWYRQAAGRGLQLLFYSVGIGQISSEVPQNLSASRPQDRQFILSSKKLLLSDSGFYLCAWNPGSGTEAFFGQGTRLTVV.

For the CDR3, the DNA is TGTGCCAGCAGTAGGAACGGACAGAGCTCCTACGAGCAGTACTTC. Protein sequence: CASSRNGQSSYEQYF. The rearrangement links TRBV27 to TRBJ2-7; maybe TRBD1 (6 bases). This CDR3 region has 15 residues. Germline CDR1 reads MNHEY; CDR2 reads SMNVEV (reference sequence). Between the trimmed V and J ends, which lost 5 bases and 0 bases, there was a span of 14 bases.

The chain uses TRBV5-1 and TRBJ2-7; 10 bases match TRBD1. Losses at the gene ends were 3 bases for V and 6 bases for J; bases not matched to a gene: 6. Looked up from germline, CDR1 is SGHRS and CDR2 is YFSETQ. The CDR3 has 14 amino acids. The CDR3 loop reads CASSSGQGPSEQYF. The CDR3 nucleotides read TGCGCCAGCAGCTCGGGACAGGGGCCTAGCGAGCAGTACTTC.

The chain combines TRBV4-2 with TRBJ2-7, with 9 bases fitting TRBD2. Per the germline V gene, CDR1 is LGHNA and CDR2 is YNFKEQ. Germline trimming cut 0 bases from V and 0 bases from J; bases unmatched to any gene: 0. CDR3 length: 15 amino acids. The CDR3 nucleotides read TGTGCCAGCAGCCAAGAAGCGGGGGGCTCCTACGAGCAGTACTTC. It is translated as CASSQEAGGSYEQYF.

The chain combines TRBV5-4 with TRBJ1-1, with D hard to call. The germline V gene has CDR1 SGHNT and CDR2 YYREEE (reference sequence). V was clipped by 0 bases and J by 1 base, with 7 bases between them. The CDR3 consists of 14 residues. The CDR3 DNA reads TGTGCCAGCAGCTTGGCGACGGGGAACACTGAAGCTTTCTTT. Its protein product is CASSLATGNTEAFF.

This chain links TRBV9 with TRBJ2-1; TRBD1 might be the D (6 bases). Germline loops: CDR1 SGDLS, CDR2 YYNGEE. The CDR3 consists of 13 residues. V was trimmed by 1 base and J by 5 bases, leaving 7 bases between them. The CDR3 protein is CASSVQGNNEQFF. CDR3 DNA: TGTGCCAGCAGCGTACAGGGGAACAATGAGCAGTTCTTC.

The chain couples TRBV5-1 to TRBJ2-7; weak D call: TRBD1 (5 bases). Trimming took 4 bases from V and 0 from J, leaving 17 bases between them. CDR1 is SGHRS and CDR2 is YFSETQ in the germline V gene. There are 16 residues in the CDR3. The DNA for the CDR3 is TGCGCCAGCAGCCCCTACCAGGGAACCTCCTCCTACGAGCAGTACTTC. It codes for CASSPYQGTSSYEQYF. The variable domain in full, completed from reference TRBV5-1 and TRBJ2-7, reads KAGVTQTPRYLIKTRGQQVTLSCSPISGHRSVSWYQQTPGQGLQFLFEYFSETQRNKGNFPGRFSGRQFSNSRSEMNVSTLELGDSALYLCASSPYQGTSSYEQYFGPGTRLTVT.

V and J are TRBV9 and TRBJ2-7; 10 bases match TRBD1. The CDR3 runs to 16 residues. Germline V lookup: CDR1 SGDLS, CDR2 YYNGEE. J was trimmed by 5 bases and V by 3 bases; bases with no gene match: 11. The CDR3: CASSADGQGVLNEQYF. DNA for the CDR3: TGTGCCAGCAGCGCAGACGGACAGGGGGTATTGAACGAGCAGTACTTC.

Written as DNA, the CDR3 is TGCAGCGTGGGGGGGGCCGGGGAGCTGTTTTTT. The encoded protein is CSVGGAGELFF. The chain recombines TRBV29-1 with TRBJ2-2; 7 positions match TRBD2. This CDR3 contains 11 residues. The junction had 1 base not matched to a gene; V was cut back by 6 bases and J by 6 bases. Per germline, CDR1 SQVTM and CDR2 ANQGSEA.